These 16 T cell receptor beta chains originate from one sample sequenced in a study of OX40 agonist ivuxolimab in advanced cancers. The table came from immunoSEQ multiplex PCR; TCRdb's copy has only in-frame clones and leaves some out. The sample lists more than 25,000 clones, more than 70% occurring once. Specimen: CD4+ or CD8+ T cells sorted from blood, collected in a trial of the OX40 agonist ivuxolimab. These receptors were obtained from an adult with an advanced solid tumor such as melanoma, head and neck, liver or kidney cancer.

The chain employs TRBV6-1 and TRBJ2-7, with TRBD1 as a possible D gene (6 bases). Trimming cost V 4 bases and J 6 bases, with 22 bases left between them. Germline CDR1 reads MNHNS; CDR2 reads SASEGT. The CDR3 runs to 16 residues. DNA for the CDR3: TGTGCCAGCAGTGCCCCCAGGGGCGGGCGGTCTGCCGAGCAGTACTTC. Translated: CASSAPRGGRSAEQYF.

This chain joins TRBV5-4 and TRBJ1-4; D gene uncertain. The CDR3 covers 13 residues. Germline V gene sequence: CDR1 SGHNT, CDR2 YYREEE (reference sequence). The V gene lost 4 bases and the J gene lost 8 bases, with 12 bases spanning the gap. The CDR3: CASSSETGEKLFF. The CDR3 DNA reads TGTGCCAGCAGCAGTGAGACCGGGGAAAAACTGTTTTTT. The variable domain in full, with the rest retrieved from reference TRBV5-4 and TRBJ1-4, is ETGVTQSPTHLIKTRGQQVTLRCSSQSGHNTVSWYQQALGQGPQFIFQYYREEENGRGNFPPRFSGLQFPNYSSELNVNALELDDSALYLCASSSETGEKLFFGSGTQLSVL.

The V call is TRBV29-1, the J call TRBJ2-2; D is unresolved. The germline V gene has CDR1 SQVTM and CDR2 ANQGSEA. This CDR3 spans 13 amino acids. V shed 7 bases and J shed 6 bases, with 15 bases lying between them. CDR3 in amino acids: CSAEGRNAGELFF. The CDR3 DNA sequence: TGCAGCGCCGAAGGTCGGAATGCCGGGGAGCTGTTTTTT.

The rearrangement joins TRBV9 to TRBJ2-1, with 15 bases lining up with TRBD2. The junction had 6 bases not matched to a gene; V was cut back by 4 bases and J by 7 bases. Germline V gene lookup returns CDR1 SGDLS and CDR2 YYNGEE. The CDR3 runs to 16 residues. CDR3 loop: CASSLGLAGGENEQFF. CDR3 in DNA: TGTGCCAGCAGCCTAGGACTAGCGGGAGGGGAAAATGAGCAGTTCTTC.

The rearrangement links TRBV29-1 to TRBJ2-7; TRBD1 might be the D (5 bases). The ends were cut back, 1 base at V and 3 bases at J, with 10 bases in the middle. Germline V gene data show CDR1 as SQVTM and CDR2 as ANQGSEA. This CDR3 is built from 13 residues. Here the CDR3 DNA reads TGCAGCGTTGAAGGGGGCGATCTCTACGAGCAGTACTTC. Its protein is CSVEGGDLYEQYF.

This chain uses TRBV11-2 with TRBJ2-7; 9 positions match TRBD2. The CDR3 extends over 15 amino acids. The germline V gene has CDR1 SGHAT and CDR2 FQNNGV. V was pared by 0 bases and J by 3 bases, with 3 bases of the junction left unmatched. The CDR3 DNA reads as TGTGCCAGCAGCTTAGAGGGACTAGCAGGCTACGAGCAGTACTTC. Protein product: CASSLEGLAGYEQYF.

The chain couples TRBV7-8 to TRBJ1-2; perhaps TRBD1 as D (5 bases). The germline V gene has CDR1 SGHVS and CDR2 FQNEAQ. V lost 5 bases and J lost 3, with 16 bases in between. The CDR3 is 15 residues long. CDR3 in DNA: TGTGCCAGCAGCCCCTCCAGGGTGTTGGACTATGGCTACACCTTC. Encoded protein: CASSPSRVLDYGYTF.

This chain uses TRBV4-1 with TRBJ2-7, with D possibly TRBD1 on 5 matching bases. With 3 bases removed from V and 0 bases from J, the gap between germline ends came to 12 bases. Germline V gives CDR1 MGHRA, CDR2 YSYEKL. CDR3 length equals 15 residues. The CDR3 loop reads CASSQADTYSYEQYF. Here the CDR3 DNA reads TGCGCCAGCAGCCAGGCGGACACCTACTCCTACGAGCAGTACTTC.

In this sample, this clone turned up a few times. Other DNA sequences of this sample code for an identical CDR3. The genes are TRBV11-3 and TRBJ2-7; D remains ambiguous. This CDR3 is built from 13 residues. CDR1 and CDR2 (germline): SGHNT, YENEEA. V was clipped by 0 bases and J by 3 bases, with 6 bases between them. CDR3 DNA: TGTGCCAGCAGCTTAGAACCAGGCTACGAGCAGTACTTC. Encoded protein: CASSLEPGYEQYF.

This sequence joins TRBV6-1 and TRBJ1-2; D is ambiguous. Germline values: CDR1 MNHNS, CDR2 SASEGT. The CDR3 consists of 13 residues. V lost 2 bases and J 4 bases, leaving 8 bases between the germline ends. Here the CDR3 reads CASSEFVVYGYTF. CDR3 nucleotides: TGTGCCAGCAGTGAATTCGTGGTCTATGGCTACACCTTC.

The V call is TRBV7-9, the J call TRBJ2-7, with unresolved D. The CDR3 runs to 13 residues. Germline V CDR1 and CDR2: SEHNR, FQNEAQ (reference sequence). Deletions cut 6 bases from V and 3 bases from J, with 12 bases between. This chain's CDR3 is CASSSGGFYEQYF. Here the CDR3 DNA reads TGTGCCAGCAGTTCGGGCGGTTTCTACGAGCAGTACTTC. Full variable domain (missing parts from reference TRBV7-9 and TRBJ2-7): DTGVSQNPRHKITKRGQNVTFRCDPISEHNRLYWYRQTLGQGPEFLTYFQNEAQLEKSRLLSDRFSAERPKGSFSTLEIQRTEQGDSAMYLCASSSGGFYEQYFGPGTRLTVT.

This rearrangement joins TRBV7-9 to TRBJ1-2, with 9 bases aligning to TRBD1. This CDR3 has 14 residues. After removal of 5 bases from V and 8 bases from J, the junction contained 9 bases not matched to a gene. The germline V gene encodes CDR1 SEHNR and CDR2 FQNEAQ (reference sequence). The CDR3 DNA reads TGTGCCAGCAGCGGTACAACAGGGGGCCGAGGCTACACCTTC. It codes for CASSGTTGGRGYTF.

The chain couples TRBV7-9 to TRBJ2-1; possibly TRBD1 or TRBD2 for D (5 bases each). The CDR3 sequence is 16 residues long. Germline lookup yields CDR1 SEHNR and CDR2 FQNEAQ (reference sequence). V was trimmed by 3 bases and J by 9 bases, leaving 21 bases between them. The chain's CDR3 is CASSFRPGTGSVEQFF. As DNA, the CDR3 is TGTGCCAGCAGCTTCCGTCCCGGGACGGGTTCGGTTGAGCAGTTCTTC.

CDR3 bases: TGTGCCAGCAGCTCCTCGGCGGCAGAACTTGGAAACACCATATATTTT. It specifies CASSSSAAELGNTIYF. The chain recombines TRBV7-9 with TRBJ1-3; D not certain. The CDR3 extends over 16 amino acids. V was cut by 4 bases and J by 3 bases, with 16 bases left in between. Germline loops: CDR1 SEHNR, CDR2 FQNEAQ (reference sequence).

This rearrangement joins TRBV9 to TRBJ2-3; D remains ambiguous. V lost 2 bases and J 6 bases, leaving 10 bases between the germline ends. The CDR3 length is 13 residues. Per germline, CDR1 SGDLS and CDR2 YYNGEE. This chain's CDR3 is CASSVDWMDTQYF. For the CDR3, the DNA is TGTGCCAGCAGCGTCGACTGGATGGATACGCAGTATTTT.

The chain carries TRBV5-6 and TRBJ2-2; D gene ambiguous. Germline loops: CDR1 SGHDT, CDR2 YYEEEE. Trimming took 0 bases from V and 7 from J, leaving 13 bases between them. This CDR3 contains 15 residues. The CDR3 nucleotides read TGTGCCAGCAGCTTGGCTTGGGGAACGGTCGGGGAGCTGTTTTTT. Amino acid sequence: CASSLAWGTVGELFF.